The T cell receptor beta chain under discussion was sequenced for a study of blood T cell repertoires in COVID-19. The overall study: Nucleic acid was either cDNA or gDNA, and it came from T cells, B-cell-depleted T cells, or PBMCs.

The protocol was immunoSEQ multiplex PCR, while the TCRdb copy is restricted to in-frame clones and leaves out a portion. The sample lists 250,000 or so clones, 85% to 90% seen once, with about 4.6% in the top ten. This CDR3 is built from 14 residues. After removal of 7 bases from V and 4 bases from J, the junction contained 9 bases not matched to a gene. CDR1 and CDR2 from the germline V gene are MNHNY and SVGAGI (reference sequence). The chain couples TRBV6-6 to TRBJ1-2, with 7 bases lining up with TRBD1. This receptor was taken from a woman in her 40s who had recovered from COVID-19. Material: peripheral blood. The chain's CDR3 is CASTEGASFYGYTF. The CDR3 coding sequence is TGTGCCAGCACTGAGGGGGCAAGTTTCTATGGCTACACCTTC.